The 13 T cell receptor beta chains below were found in one sample sequenced in a study of cytomegalovirus exposure and HLA in healthy donors. Assay used: immunoSEQ multiplex PCR; TCRdb lists only in-frame clones, some missing. The sample holds approximately 54,000 clones, over 85% seen once. Specimen: PBMCs. These receptors all come from a woman younger than 30 in good health and CMV-seropositive.

The CDR3 loop reads CSAATQGNYGYTF. The CDR3 DNA reads as TGCAGCGCCGCTACTCAGGGAAACTATGGCTACACCTTC. The chain employs TRBV29-1 and TRBJ1-2; possible D gene TRBD1, 5 bases. Trimming pared 7 bases from V and 2 bases from J, leaving 14 bases between. CDR1 is SQVTM and CDR2 is ANQGSEA in the germline V gene. The CDR3 loop spans 13 amino acids. The full variable domain, rest sourced from reference TRBV29-1 and TRBJ1-2, is SAVISQKPSRDICQRGTSLTIQCQVDSQVTMMFWYRQQPGQSLTLIATANQGSEATYESGFVIDKFPISRPNLTFSTLTVSNMSPEDSSIYLCSAATQGNYGYTFGSGTRLTVV.

This clone appeared a single time. V gene TRBV11-1 combines with J gene TRBJ2-5, with 10 bases matching TRBD2. The V segment lost 5 bases and the J segment 6 bases; nucleotides outside the gene matches: 12. The CDR3 length is 16 residues. Germline V lookup: CDR1 SGHAT, CDR2 FQDESV (reference sequence). CDR3: CASSGGVAGGRKTQYF. For the CDR3, the DNA is TGTGCCAGCAGCGGCGGAGTAGCGGGGGGTCGGAAGACCCAGTACTTC. Full variable domain (rest looked up from reference TRBV11-1 and TRBJ2-5): EAEVAQSPRYKITEKSQAVAFWCDPISGHATLYWYRQILGQGPELLVQFQDESVVDDSQLPKDRFSAERLKGVDSTLKIQPAELGDSAMYLCASSGGVAGGRKTQYFGPGTRLLVL.

The gene calls are TRBV27 and TRBJ1-1; 10 nucleotides match TRBD1. This CDR3 has 15 residues. Germline V gives CDR1 MNHEY, CDR2 SMNVEV (reference sequence). V lost 5 bases, J lost 6 bases, and 9 bases stayed unmatched. This CDR3 is CASSTRDRGHAEAFF. The CDR3, as DNA: TGTGCCAGCAGTACCCGGGACAGGGGTCACGCTGAAGCTTTCTTT.

V gene TRBV15 combines with J gene TRBJ2-7; a possible D gene is TRBD1 (6 bases). Germline V lookup: CDR1 LNHNV, CDR2 YYDKDF (reference sequence). V was pared by 1 base and J by 4 bases, with 20 bases between. This CDR3 region has 17 residues. The CDR3 DNA reads TGTGCCACCAGCAGAGCCCACTACAGGGTCCCCGGGTACGAGCAGTACTTC. Translated, it gives CATSRAHYRVPGYEQYF.

A remark on this clone: Different DNA sequences within this sample yield the same CDR3. The chain uses TRBV6-5 and TRBJ2-7, with TRBD1 matching 8 bases. The CDR3 extends over 14 amino acids. V trimming: 0 bases; J trimming: 7 bases; junction bases outside the gene matches: 5. Per the germline V gene, CDR1 is MNHEY and CDR2 is SVGAGI. This chain's CDR3 is CASSYSAGGHEQYF. In DNA form, the CDR3 reads TGTGCCAGCAGTTACTCGGCAGGGGGCCATGAGCAGTACTTC.

This clone was detected a few times. The chain couples TRBV6-6 to TRBJ1-1; D is undetermined. With 0 bases removed from V and 1 base from J, the gap between germline ends came to 6 bases. The CDR3 consists of 14 residues. Germline CDR1 reads MNHNY; CDR2 reads SVGAGI (reference sequence). As DNA, the CDR3 is TGTGCCAGCAGTTACTCGGCAGAGAACACTGAAGCTTTCTTT. Residues: CASSYSAENTEAFF.

The chain couples TRBV18 to TRBJ1-2; D is possibly TRBD1 (5 bases). Looked up from germline, CDR1 is KGHSH and CDR2 is LQKENI. The CDR3 length is 12 residues. V was pared by 6 bases and J by 4 bases, with 9 bases between. CDR3 residues: CASSTGGYGYTF. In DNA, the CDR3 is TGTGCCAGCTCTACGGGGGGCTATGGCTACACCTTC.

This clone was observed a handful of times. The chain couples TRBV28 to TRBJ2-7; 7 nucleotides agree with TRBD1. The germline CDR1 and CDR2 sequences are MDHEN and SYDVKM. The trim removed 5 bases at V and 0 bases at J, leaving 7 bases unmatched. The CDR3 consists of 15 residues. This chain's CDR3 is CASSPGTAGSYEQYF. CDR3 nucleotide sequence: TGTGCCAGCAGTCCCGGGACAGCCGGCTCCTACGAGCAGTACTTC.

This sequence joins TRBV7-2 and TRBJ2-7; 8 nucleotides line up with TRBD1. Trimming cost V 4 bases and J 2 bases; bases outside gene matches: 4. The CDR3 consists of 14 residues. Germline V gene data show CDR1 as SGHTA and CDR2 as FQGNSA. The CDR3 DNA reads as TGTGCCAGCAGCTCGCGGACAGGGACCTACGAGCAGTACTTC. Its protein product is CASSSRTGTYEQYF.

This rearrangement joins TRBV5-6 to TRBJ2-7; tentatively, D is TRBD1 (6 bases). The CDR3 is 14 amino acids. Between the trimmed V and J ends, which lost 0 bases and 1 base, there was a span of 8 bases. CDR1 and CDR2 from the germline V gene are SGHDT and YYEEEE. The CDR3 here is CASSLDRVSYEQYF. CDR3 sequence (DNA): TGTGCCAGCAGCTTGGACAGGGTGTCCTACGAGCAGTACTTC.

CDR3 DNA sequence: TGTGCCAGCAGAGTGTGGACAGACACAGATACGCAGTATTTT. It translates to CASRVWTDTDTQYF. This sequence joins TRBV28 and TRBJ2-3; D possibly corresponds to TRBD1 (6 bases). The CDR3 runs 14 residues. Trimming removed 6 bases at V and 2 bases at J, with 12 bases between. Germline values: CDR1 MDHEN, CDR2 SYDVKM. Full variable domain (rest looked up from reference TRBV28 and TRBJ2-3): DVKVTQSSRYLVKRTGEKVFLECVQDMDHENMFWYRQDPGLGLRLIYFSYDVKMKEKGDIPEGYSVSREKKERFSLILESASTNQTSMYLCASRVWTDTDTQYFGPGTRLTVL.

The chain couples TRBV15 to TRBJ2-1; 14 bases are a match to TRBD2. CDR1 LNHNV and CDR2 YYDKDF come from the germline V gene (reference sequence). Trimming removed 2 bases from V and 6 bases from J; junction bases left unmatched: 3. CDR3 length: 16 residues. CDR3 residues: CATSRPGLAGVNEQFF. The CDR3 nucleotides are TGTGCCACCAGCAGACCGGGACTAGCGGGGGTCAATGAGCAGTTCTTC.

About this clone: One junction end does not reproduce the germline sequence, and a read error may be involved. The chain combines TRBV7-3 with TRBJ2-1; D remains unclear. Germline V lookup: CDR1 SGHTA, CDR2 FQGTGA. CDR3 length: 16 residues. This CDR3 is CASSLTSQESYNEQFF. The CDR3 region has the DNA TGTGCCAGCAGCCTAACCTCGCAGGAATCCTACAATGAGCAGTTCTTC.